A single sample gave rise to the 21 T cell receptor beta chains below, sequenced in a study of blood T cell repertoires in COVID-19. Profiling relied on immunoSEQ multiplex PCR, and the TCRdb table lists in-frame clones only, not all of them. The top ten clones hold 8.5% to 10% of a sample with 35,000 to 45,000 clones, 80% to 90% of them seen once. Specimen: peripheral blood. All receptors come from a human donor in a cohort sampled during active COVID-19.

The V call is TRBV29-1, the J call TRBJ1-1; 8 nucleotides agree with TRBD1. V shed 6 bases and J 3 bases; nucleotides not matched to a gene: 6. Looked up from germline, CDR1 is SQVTM and CDR2 is ANQGSEA. CDR3 length: 13 amino acids. The DNA of the CDR3 is TGCAGCGTCAGGGGGCAGGGGTACACTGAAGCTTTCTTT. Residues: CSVRGQGYTEAFF.

V usage is TRBV18 and J usage is TRBJ2-2, with 13 bases that match TRBD2. The length of the CDR3 is 15 residues. With V trimmed by 4 bases and J by 4 bases, 0 bases remained unmatched. The germline gives CDR1 KGHSH, CDR2 LQKENI. The CDR3 protein is CASSRTSGGTGELFF. For the CDR3, the DNA is TGTGCCAGCTCACGGACTAGCGGGGGCACCGGGGAGCTGTTTTTT.

This CDR3 reads CASSRTVNSYNEQFF. DNA of the CDR3: TGTGCCAGCAGCCGGACTGTGAACTCCTACAATGAGCAGTTCTTC. The chain uses TRBV3-1 (or the pseudogene TRBV3-2) and TRBJ2-1; tentatively, D is TRBD2 (5 bases). Trimming shortened V by 4 bases and J by 0 bases, and 10 bases separated the two germline ends. Germline assignment: CDR1 LGHDT and CDR2 YNNKEL (reference sequence). CDR3 length: 15 amino acids.

V gene TRBV28 combines with J gene TRBJ1-2, with D possibly TRBD1 on 5 matching bases. Trimming cost V 7 bases and J 8 bases, with 17 bases left between them. The germline V gene has CDR1 MDHEN and CDR2 SYDVKM. The CDR3 runs 13 residues. The CDR3 reads CASTLGGMGGYTF. CDR3 coding DNA: TGTGCCAGCACCTTGGGGGGGATGGGGGGCTACACCTTC.

The rearrangement uses TRBV5-1 and TRBJ2-5, with 7 positions matching TRBD2. CDR1 and CDR2 (germline): SGHRS, YFSETQ. The CDR3 runs to 15 residues. V was clipped by 0 bases and J by 3 bases; unmatched bases: 5. The CDR3 bases are TGCGCCAGCAGCTTGGCCGCGCTAGCGGAAGAGACCCAGTACTTC. Protein: CASSLAALAEETQYF.

The chain is built from TRBV6-6 and TRBJ1-5, with 8 positions matching TRBD1. Germline V lookup: CDR1 MNHNY, CDR2 SVGAGI (reference sequence). Trimming at V came to 2 bases and at J to 5 bases, leaving 2 bases not matched to a gene. The CDR3 spans 14 residues. The CDR3 here is CASSYGTGDQPQHF. As DNA, the CDR3 is TGTGCCAGCAGTTACGGGACAGGTGATCAGCCCCAGCATTTT.

The chain recombines TRBV2 with TRBJ1-2, with 10 bases identical to TRBD1. The J segment lost 3 bases and the V segment lost 8 bases, leaving 9 bases of the junction unmatched. CDR1 SNHLY and CDR2 FYNNEI come from the germline V gene. This CDR3 is 15 amino acids long. The CDR3 DNA follows: TGTGCCAGCCGTAAGACAGGGGGCTCTGACTATGGCTACACCTTC. This sequence encodes CASRKTGGSDYGYTF.

The gene calls are TRBV27 and TRBJ1-2, with no clear D. V lost 6 bases and J 5 bases, leaving 7 bases between the germline ends. The CDR3 length is 11 residues. Looked up from germline, CDR1 is MNHEY and CDR2 is SMNVEV (reference sequence). CDR3: CASRAWYGYTF. The CDR3 bases are TGTGCCAGCAGGGCTTGGTATGGCTACACCTTC.

The chain has TRBV28 and TRBJ1-3; D is perhaps TRBD1 (5 bases). Germline lookup yields CDR1 MDHEN and CDR2 SYDVKM. V was clipped by 5 bases and J by 4 bases, with 15 bases between them. CDR3 length equals 15 residues. The CDR3 DNA reads TGTGCCAGCAGTGTGACAGCCATGGCGGGAAACACCATATATTTT. Translated, it gives CASSVTAMAGNTIYF.

This clone has a single count. The rearrangement links TRBV9 to TRBJ2-1; D possibly corresponds to TRBD2 (5 bases). V shed 0 bases and J shed 2 bases, with 9 bases lying between them. Germline values: CDR1 SGDLS, CDR2 YYNGEE. The CDR3 loop spans 15 amino acids. The CDR3 DNA sequence: TGTGCCAGCAGCGTAGGAAACGGGGCCTACAATGAGCAGTTCTTC. Its translation is CASSVGNGAYNEQFF.

In its sample, this clone was seen a few times. In DNA form, the CDR3 reads TGTGCCAGCAGCCCTACCGGACACGGGAATCAGCCCCAGCATTTT. Protein: CASSPTGHGNQPQHF. The chain carries TRBV9 and TRBJ1-5; maybe TRBD1 (5 bases). The CDR3 is 15 residues long. V was trimmed by 4 bases and J by 4 bases, leaving 15 bases between them. Germline V CDR1 and CDR2: SGDLS, YYNGEE.

The chain has TRBV27 and TRBJ2-7; the D is unclear. Germline CDR1 is MNHEY and CDR2 is SMNVEV (reference sequence). V was cut by 3 bases and J by 0 bases, with 6 bases left in between. The CDR3 runs 13 residues. The chain's CDR3 is CASSFRFSYEQYF. CDR3 nucleotide sequence: TGTGCCAGCAGTTTTCGGTTCTCCTACGAGCAGTACTTC.

This chain connects TRBV29-1 to TRBJ1-2; the D gene is possibly TRBD1 (6 bases). Trimming left V 2 bases short and J 4 bases short, with 14 bases between. This CDR3 is 14 amino acids long. CDR1 SQVTM and CDR2 ANQGSEA come from the germline V gene. The CDR3 protein is CSVEPSGQVYGYTF. In nucleotides, the CDR3 is TGCAGCGTTGAACCATCGGGACAAGTCTATGGCTACACCTTC.

The rearrangement uses TRBV4-3 and TRBJ1-1, with 10 bases matching TRBD1. CDR3 length: 15 residues. Germline-derived CDR1 and CDR2 are LGHNA and YSLEER. Trimming removed 0 bases from V and 11 bases from J; junction bases left unmatched: 9. CDR3 DNA: TGCGCCAGCAGCCAAGATAGCCGGGACAGGGGACGGGCTTTCTTT. It yields the protein CASSQDSRDRGRAFF.

The J gene is TRBJ1-4, the V gene TRBV6-5; D perhaps matches TRBD1 (6 bases). The length of the CDR3 is 16 residues. CDR1 is MNHEY and CDR2 is SVGAGI in the germline V gene. Trimming cost V 4 bases and J 0 bases, with 12 bases left between them. As DNA, the CDR3 is TGTGCCAGCAGTTGGTCGGGGGGGCCAACTAATGAAAAACTGTTTTTT. Translated, it gives CASSWSGGPTNEKLFF.

The chain joins TRBV21-1 to TRBJ1-5; the D call of TRBD1 is as the table states it, not checked on the DNA. TRBV21-1 is designated a pseudogene. The CDR3 totals 15 residues. The chain's CDR3 is CASSKSGGSNQPQHF. CDR3 nucleotides: TGTGCCAGCAGCAAGTCAGGGGGCTCCAATCAGCCCCAGCATTTT.

The table lists this clone with a count of one. V is TRBV7-3 and J is TRBJ2-1; a possible D gene is TRBD2 (7 bases). The germline V and J ends were trimmed by 0 bases and 7 bases, with 10 bases remaining between them. This CDR3 is 14 amino acids long. Germline V gene sequence: CDR1 SGHTA, CDR2 FQGTGA. The CDR3 coding sequence is TGTGCCAGCAGCTTAACGGGGGGGCCGAATGAGCAGTTCTTC. This encodes CASSLTGGPNEQFF.

The chain recombines TRBV6-5 with TRBJ1-6; 7 bases match TRBD1. This CDR3 comprises 15 residues. CDR1 is MNHEY, CDR2 SVGAGI, per germline. Trimming cost V 6 bases and J 7 bases; bases outside gene matches: 9. CDR3 protein: CASRKRGQGNSPLHF. The CDR3, as DNA: TGTGCCAGCAGAAAGAGGGGGCAGGGGAATTCACCCCTCCACTTT.

V and J are TRBV11-2 and TRBJ2-5; D is uncertain. V lost 3 bases and J lost 2, with 13 bases in between. Germline V lookup: CDR1 SGHAT, CDR2 FQNNGV. This CDR3 is 15 amino acids long. In DNA form, the CDR3 reads TGTGCCAGCAGCTTGACACCCTCCCCACAAGAGACCCAGTACTTC. Residues: CASSLTPSPQETQYF. The full variable domain, rest sourced from reference TRBV11-2 and TRBJ2-5, is EAGVAQSPRYKIIEKRQSVAFWCNPISGHATLYWYQQILGQGPKLLIQFQNNGVVDDSQLPKDRFSAERLKGVDSTLKIQPAKLEDSAVYLCASSLTPSPQETQYFGPGTRLLVL.

This chain connects TRBV18 to TRBJ2-3, with 9 bases identical to TRBD2. The CDR3 is made up of 16 amino acids. CDR1 is KGHSH, CDR2 LQKENI, per germline. The V and J ends lost 2 bases and 2 bases, in that order; junction bases with no gene match: 5. As DNA, the CDR3 is TGTGCCAGCTCACCAAAAAGCGGGGGGTTCACAGATACGCAGTATTTT. It encodes CASSPKSGGFTDTQYF.

V is TRBV6-5 and J is TRBJ1-2, with 8 bases fitting TRBD1. This CDR3 is 14 amino acids long. Trimming cost V 6 bases and J 4 bases; bases outside gene matches: 7. In germline, CDR1 is MNHEY, CDR2 SVGAGI. The CDR3, as DNA: TGTGCCAGCAGAGACGACAGGGGAGGCTATGGCTACACCTTC. It encodes CASRDDRGGYGYTF.